This T cell receptor (beta chain) emerged from a study of CDR3 diversity in severe acne. TCRdb processed the PCR reads anew with MiXCR; each CDR3 protein has one entry. The sample includes approximately 90,000 distinct CDR3 sequences, roughly half of them seen just once. To note about this clonotype: A read error may account for a junction end that differs from germline.

The sequenced sample was blood. The clonotype was recovered from a male donor in good health, serving as a control.

The CDR3 reads CASSLAFRGTYERYF. The CDR3 DNA is TGTGCCAGCAGCTTGGCGTTTCGGGGGACCTACGAGCGGTACTTC. V and J are TRBV5-5 and TRBJ2-7, with D possibly being TRBD2 (6 bases). The germline CDR1 and CDR2 sequences are SGHKS and YYEKEE (reference sequence). The CDR3 loop spans 15 amino acids.